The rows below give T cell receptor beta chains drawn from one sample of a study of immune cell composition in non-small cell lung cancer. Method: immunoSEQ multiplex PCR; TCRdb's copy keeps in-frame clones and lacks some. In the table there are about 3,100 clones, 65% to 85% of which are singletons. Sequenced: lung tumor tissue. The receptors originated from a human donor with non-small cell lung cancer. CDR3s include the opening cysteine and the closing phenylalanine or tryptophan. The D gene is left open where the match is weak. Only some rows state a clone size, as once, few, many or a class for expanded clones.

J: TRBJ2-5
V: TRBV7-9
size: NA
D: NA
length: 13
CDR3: CASSSSGEETQYF
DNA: TGTGCCAGCAGTTCTTCAGGGGAAGAGACCCAGTACTTC

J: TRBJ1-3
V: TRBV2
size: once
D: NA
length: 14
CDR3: CASSEGAGGNTIYF
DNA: TGTGCCAGCAGTGAAGGGGCGGGCGGCAACACCATATATTTT

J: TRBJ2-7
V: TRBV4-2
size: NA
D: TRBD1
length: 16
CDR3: CASSQGGDRAPYEQYF
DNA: TGTGCCAGCAGCCAAGGGGGGGACAGGGCCCCCTACGAGCAGTACTTC

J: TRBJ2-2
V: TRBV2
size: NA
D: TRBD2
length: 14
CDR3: CASRRLAGTGELFF
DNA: TGTGCCAGCAGAAGACTAGCGGGGACCGGGGAGCTGTTTTTT

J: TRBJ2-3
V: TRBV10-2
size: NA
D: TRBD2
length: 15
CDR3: CASSEQLAVTDTQYF
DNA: TGCGCCAGCAGTGAGCAACTAGCGGTGACAGATACGCAGTATTTT

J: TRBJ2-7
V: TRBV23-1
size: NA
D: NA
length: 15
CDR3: CASSQYRVGSYEQYF
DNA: TGCGCCAGCAGTCAATACAGGGTAGGTTCCTACGAGCAGTACTTC

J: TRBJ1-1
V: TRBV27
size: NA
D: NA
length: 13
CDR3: CASNYREGTEAFF
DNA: TGTGCCAGCAATTACAGGGAGGGCACTGAAGCTTTCTTT

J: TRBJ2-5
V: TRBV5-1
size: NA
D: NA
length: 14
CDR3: CASSFGQGRETQYF
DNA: TGCGCCAGCAGCTTTGGGCAGGGGCGAGAGACCCAGTACTTC

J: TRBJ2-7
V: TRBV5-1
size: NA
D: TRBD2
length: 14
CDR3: CASSPTSGLYEQYF
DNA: TGCGCCAGCAGCCCTACTAGCGGCCTCTACGAGCAGTACTTC

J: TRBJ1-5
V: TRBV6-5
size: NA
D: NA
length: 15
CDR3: CASSLTAYSNQPQHF
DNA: TGTGCCAGCAGTTTGACAGCTTATAGCAATCAGCCCCAGCATTTT

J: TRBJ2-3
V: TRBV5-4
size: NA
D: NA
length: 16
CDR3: CASSLLPGFSADTQYF
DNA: TGTGCCAGCAGCTTGTTGCCGGGATTTTCTGCAGATACGCAGTATTTT

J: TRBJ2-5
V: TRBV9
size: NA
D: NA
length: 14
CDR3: CASSTRPSQETQYF
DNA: TGTGCCAGCAGCACCCGACCTAGCCAAGAGACCCAGTACTTC

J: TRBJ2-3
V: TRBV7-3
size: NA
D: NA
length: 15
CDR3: CASSPSLMAADTQYF
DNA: TGTGCCAGCAGCCCAAGCCTCATGGCGGCAGATACGCAGTATTTT

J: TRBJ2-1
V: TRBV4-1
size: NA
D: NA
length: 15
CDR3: CASSQPRDFYNEQFF
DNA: TGCGCCAGCAGCCAACCCCGGGACTTCTACAATGAGCAGTTCTTC

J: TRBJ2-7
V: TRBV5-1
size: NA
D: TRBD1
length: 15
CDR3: CASSSGQGGTYEQYF
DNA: TGCGCCAGCAGCTCGGGACAGGGGGGCACCTACGAGCAGTACTTC

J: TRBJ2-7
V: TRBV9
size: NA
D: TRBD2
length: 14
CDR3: CASRDPSRGGEQYF
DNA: TGTGCCAGCAGGGACCCATCAAGGGGAGGGGAGCAGTACTTC

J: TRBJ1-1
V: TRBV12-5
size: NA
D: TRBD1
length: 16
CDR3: CASGLTPDRDWSEAFF
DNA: TGTGCTAGTGGTTTGACTCCGGACAGGGATTGGTCTGAAGCTTTCTTT

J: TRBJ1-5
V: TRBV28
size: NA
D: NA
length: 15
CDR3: CASRGLDAGNQPQHF
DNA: TGTGCCAGCAGGGGACTTGACGCGGGCAATCAGCCCCAGCATTTT

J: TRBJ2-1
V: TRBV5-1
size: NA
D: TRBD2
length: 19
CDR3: CASSSGPTSGRASYNEQFF
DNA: TGCGCCAGCAGCTCGGGACCGACTAGCGGGAGGGCCTCCTACAATGAGCAGTTCTTC

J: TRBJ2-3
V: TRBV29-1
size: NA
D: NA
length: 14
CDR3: CSVPLATSTDTQYF
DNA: TGCAGCGTTCCTCTAGCGACTAGCACAGATACGCAGTATTTT

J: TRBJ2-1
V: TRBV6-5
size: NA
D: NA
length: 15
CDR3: CASSWLSGDYNEQFF
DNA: TGTGCCAGCAGTTGGCTATCGGGGGACTACAATGAGCAGTTCTTC

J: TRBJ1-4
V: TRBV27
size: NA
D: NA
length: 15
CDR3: CASSLRGGAGEKLFF
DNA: TGTGCCAGCAGCCTAAGGGGGGGCGCCGGTGAAAAACTGTTTTTT

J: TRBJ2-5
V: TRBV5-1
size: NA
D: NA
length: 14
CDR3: CASSSQGSQETQYF
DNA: TGCGCCAGCAGCTCACAGGGTTCCCAAGAGACCCAGTACTTC

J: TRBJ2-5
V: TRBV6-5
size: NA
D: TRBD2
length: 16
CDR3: CASSYSGVSGSETQYF
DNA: TGTGCCAGCAGTTACTCGGGGGTTAGCGGGAGCGAGACCCAGTACTTC

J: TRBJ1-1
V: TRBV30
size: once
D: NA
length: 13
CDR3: CALHSHASTEAFF
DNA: TGTGCCTTGCACTCCCACGCAAGCACTGAAGCTTTCTTT

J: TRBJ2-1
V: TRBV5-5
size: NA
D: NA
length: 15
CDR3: CASSLGQGAYNEQFF
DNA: TGTGCCAGCAGCTTGGGGCAGGGTGCCTACAATGAGCAGTTCTTC

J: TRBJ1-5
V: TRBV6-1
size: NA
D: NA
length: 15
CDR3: CASSGWGQSNQPQHF
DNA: TGTGCCAGCAGTGGTTGGGGACAAAGCAATCAGCCCCAGCATTTT

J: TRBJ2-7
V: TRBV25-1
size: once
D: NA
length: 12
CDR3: CASSSQVEKQYF
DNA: TGTGCCAGCAGTTCTCAGGTAGAGAAGCAGTACTTC

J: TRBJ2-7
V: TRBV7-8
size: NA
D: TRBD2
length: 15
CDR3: CASSRGGGPTGEQYF
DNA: TGTGCCAGCAGCCGTGGGGGAGGGCCTACGGGAGAGCAGTACTTC

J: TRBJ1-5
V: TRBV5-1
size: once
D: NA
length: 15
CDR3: CASSSDGQNNQPQHF
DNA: TGCGCCAGCAGCTCCGATGGACAGAACAATCAGCCCCAGCATTTT

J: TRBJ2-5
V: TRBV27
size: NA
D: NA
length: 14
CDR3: CASSNAGRGETQYF
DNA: TGTGCCAGCAGTAACGCAGGGAGGGGGGAGACCCAGTACTTC

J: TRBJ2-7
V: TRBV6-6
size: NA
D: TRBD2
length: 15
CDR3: CASSYSAGAGYEQYF
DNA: TGTGCCAGCAGTTACTCAGCGGGAGCTGGATACGAGCAGTACTTC

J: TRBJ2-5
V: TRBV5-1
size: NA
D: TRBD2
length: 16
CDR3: CASSLVLAGGPETQYF
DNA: TGCGCCAGCAGCTTGGTACTAGCGGGAGGGCCGGAGACCCAGTACTTC

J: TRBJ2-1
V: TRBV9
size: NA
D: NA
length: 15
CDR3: CASSVLDSHYNEQFF
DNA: TGTGCCAGCAGCGTATTGGACTCCCACTACAATGAGCAGTTCTTC

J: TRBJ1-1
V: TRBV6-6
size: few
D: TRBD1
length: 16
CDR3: CASTKGTGTVYTEAFF
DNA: TGTGCCAGCACCAAGGGGACAGGGACGGTCTACACTGAAGCTTTCTTT

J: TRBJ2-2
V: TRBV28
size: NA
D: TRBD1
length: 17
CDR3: CASSFLGQGSYTGELFF
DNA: TGTGCCAGCAGTTTCCTTGGACAGGGATCGTACACCGGGGAGCTGTTTTTT

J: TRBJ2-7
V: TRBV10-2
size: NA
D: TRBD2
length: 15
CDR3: CASSESTAGSYEQYF
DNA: TGCGCCAGCAGTGAGTCGACAGCGGGGTCCTACGAGCAGTACTTC

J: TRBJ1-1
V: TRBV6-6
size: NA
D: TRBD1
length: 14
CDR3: CASSKTGLNTEAFF
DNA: TGTGCCAGCAGTAAGACAGGGTTGAACACTGAAGCTTTCTTT

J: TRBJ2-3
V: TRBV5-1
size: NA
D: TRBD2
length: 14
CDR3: CASGEGYQTDTQYF
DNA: TGCGCCAGCGGGGAGGGGTATCAGACAGATACGCAGTATTTT

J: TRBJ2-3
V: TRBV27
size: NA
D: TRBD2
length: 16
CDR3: CASSPRGVWGPDTQYF
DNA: TGTGCCAGCAGTCCCCGGGGGGTCTGGGGCCCAGATACGCAGTATTTT

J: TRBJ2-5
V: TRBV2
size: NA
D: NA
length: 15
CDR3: CASSDGRTVAETQYF
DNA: TGTGCCAGCAGTGATGGGAGGACTGTAGCAGAGACCCAGTACTTC

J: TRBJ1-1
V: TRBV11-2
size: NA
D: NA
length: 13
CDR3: CASTLLSGGRAFF
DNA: TGTGCCAGCACCCTTCTAAGCGGGGGAAGAGCTTTCTTT

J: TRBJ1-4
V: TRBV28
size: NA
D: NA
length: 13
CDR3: CASSFPANEKLFF
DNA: TGTGCCAGCAGTTTTCCGGCTAATGAAAAACTGTTTTTT

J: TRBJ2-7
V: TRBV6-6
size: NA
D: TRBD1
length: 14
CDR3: CASRRGQDSYEQYF
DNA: TGTGCCAGCAGACGCGGACAGGACTCCTACGAGCAGTACTTC

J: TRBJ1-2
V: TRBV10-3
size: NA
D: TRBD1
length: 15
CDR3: CAITGQGVPNYGYTF
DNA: TGTGCCATCACTGGACAGGGAGTACCTAACTATGGCTACACCTTC